The clone carrying this T cell receptor beta chain was observed many times. The CDR3 extends over 14 amino acids. After removal of 0 bases from V and 4 bases from J, the junction contained 3 bases not matched to a gene. Germline V gene sequence: CDR1 SGHRS, CDR2 YFSETQ. This entry is derived from a study of early T cells in non-severe SARS-CoV-2 infection. TCRdb independently ran MiXCR on the 5' RACE reads; one entry per CDR3 protein. This sample yields some 59,000 distinct CDR3 sequences, of which 9.3% are seen a single time; under 25% belongs to the top ten. The sample consisted of whole blood. The clonotype was recovered from an adult who was a healthcare worker with PCR-confirmed SARS-CoV-2 infection or an uninfected control (not recorded which). The chain joins TRBV5-1 to TRBJ1-1, with 7 bases aligning to TRBD1. CDR3 nucleotides: TGCGCCAGCAGCTTGGCGGCAGGGGGCACTGAAGCTTTCTTT. Its protein is CASSLAAGGTEAFF. The full variable domain, completed using reference TRBV5-1 and TRBJ1-1, is KAGVTQTPRYLIKTRGQQVTLSCSPISGHRSVSWYQQTPGQGLQFLFEYFSETQRNKGNFPGRFSGRQFSNSRSEMNVSTLELGDSALYLCASSLAAGGTEAFFGQGTRLTVV.